This TCR beta chain comes out of a study of shared clonotypes between healthy human individuals (dated by TCRdb to 2020 to 2022). Study-wide context: The cohort included a few men and two women between 18 and 49 years of age. Between about 0.85 and 8.9 billion PBMCs per donor were obtained by leukapheresis. Blood TCR repertoires of five healthy adults were deeply sequenced to estimate repertoire size and the extent of clonotype sharing between individuals. To increase sequencing depth and limit assay-specific biases, TCR repertoire library preparation and sequencing were carried out by different laboratories using diverse techniques. Broader findings and caveats from the paper: Pairwise subsampling indicated that sequencing depth was expected to affect the degree of clonotype sharing among donors. Only blood was sampled, and tissue TCR repertoires likely differ from those in blood. The small number of donors limited the genetic and exposure-history diversity represented.

With regard to this clone: The target of this receptor is not known. No quality values exist for individual bases; no much larger clone is one base distant.

The donors were healthy, HIV-negative adults who had no recently reported acute infections or vaccinations. Every donor was a Caucasian adult living in Nashville, Tennessee, USA. For unsorted samples, about 90 million PBMCs were counted, and genomic DNA was extracted using the QIAamp DNA Blood Mini kit. Blood was collected by leukapheresis, and PBMCs were isolated by Ficoll-Histopaque density gradient centrifugation and then cryopreserved in liquid nitrogen vapor phase. Inclusive of the bounding cysteine and phenylalanine, the CDR3 is 15 residues long. Here the CDR3 DNA is all that survives: 45 bases in frame from base 1. V has 4 bases trimmed and J has 5 bases trimmed; junction bases matching no gene number 11. CDR1 and CDR2, per the germline V gene, are SGHRS and YFSETQ. Using the deep immunoSEQ assay, TCR CDR3 regions were amplified from genomic DNA by multiplex PCR. Extracted genomic DNA from each cell subset was spread evenly across all wells of several immunoSEQ 96-well plates, with each plate serving as a replicate. Each replicate PCR for unsorted PBMC received 250 to 300 ng genomic DNA, equal to around 30,000 T cell genomes. Ten immunoSEQ deep assay plates were used to sequence the unsorted PBMC genomic DNA. Purified libraries were quantified with a Qubit 3.0 fluorometer, sized on a Bioanalyzer 2100, and re-quantified with the KAPA Library Quantification kit. Every immunoSEQ 96-well plate was sequenced on a dedicated single-read 150-cycle Illumina NextSeq 550 flow cell. As for how the authors treated the data: The immunoSEQ output contained only junctional sequences without quality scores, so filtering could not match that applied to full-length reads. Sequences were annotated with PyIR, a Python wrapper for IgBLAST v1.9, and V/J genes and CDR3 were assigned using IMGT germline references. Reads with weak V/J assignments (E-value above 1e-6), missing CDR3, stop codons, out-of-frame junctions, or ambiguous translated residues were removed. A V3J clonotype was defined by an identical inferred V gene, J gene, and CDR3 amino acid sequence. Percentage overlap between repertoires was computed as shared unique clonotypes divided by the size of the smaller repertoire. RTK rarefaction, the Chao1 estimator, and Recon v2.1 estimates of unobserved clonotypes were used to assess repertoire richness. The source is immuneACCESS, and TCRdb retained only in-frame sequences with V and J called. Part of the clones is not carried over; for the studies checked, unresolved V genes explain less than half of this, and the remainder is unexplained. The D gene and trimming were derived from the DNA, and the V and J assignments and clone size from that table. Recorded for this sample are about half a million clones; 81% of them occurred a single time. Roughly 12% of the sample is taken by the ten largest.

Material for sequencing was PBMCs. The receptor was isolated from a woman aged 40 to 50 in good health. Some clones in this sample may be carry-over from other donors' samples. The sequence links TRBV5-1 to TRBJ2-5, and 7 junctional nucleotides match TRBD1. CDR3 region: CASSQSDRVGETQYF. The DNA sequence is TGCGCCAGCAGCCAATCAGACAGGGTGGGGGAGACCCAGTACTTC. The full variable domain, completed from the reference TRBV5-1 and TRBJ2-5 proteins outside the CDR3, reads KAGVTQTPRYLIKTRGQQVTLSCSPISGHRSVSWYQQTPGQGLQFLFEYFSETQRNKGNFPGRFSGRQFSNSRSEMNVSTLELGDSALYLCASSQSDRVGETQYFGPGTRLLVL.